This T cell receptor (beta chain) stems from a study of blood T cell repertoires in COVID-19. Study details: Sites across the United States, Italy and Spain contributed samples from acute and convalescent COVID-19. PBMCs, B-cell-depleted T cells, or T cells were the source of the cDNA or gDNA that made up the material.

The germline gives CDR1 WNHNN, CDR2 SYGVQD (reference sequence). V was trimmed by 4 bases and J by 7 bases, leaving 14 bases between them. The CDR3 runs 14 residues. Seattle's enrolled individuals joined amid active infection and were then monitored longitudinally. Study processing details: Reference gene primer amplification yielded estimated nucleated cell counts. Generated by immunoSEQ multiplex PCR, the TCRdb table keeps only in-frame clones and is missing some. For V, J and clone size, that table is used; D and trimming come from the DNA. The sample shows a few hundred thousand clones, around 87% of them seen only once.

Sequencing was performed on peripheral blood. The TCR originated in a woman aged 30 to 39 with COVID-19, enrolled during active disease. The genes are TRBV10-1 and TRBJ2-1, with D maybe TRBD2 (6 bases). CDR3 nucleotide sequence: TGCGCCAGCAGTGGGATCGGGAGAACTAATGAGCAGTTCTTC. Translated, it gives CASSGIGRTNEQFF.